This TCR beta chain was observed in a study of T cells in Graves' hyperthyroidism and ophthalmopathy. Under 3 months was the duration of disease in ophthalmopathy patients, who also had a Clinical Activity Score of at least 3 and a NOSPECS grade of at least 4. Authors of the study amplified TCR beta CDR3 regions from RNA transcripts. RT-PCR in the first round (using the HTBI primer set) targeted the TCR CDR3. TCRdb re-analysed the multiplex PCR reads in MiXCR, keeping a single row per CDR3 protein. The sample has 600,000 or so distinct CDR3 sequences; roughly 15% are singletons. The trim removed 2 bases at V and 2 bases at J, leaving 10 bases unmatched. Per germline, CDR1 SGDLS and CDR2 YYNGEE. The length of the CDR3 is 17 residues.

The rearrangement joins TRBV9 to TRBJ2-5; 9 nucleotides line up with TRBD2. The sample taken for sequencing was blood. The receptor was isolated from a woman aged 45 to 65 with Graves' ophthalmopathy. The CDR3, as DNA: TGTGCCAGCAGCGTGGATTCAGCGGGAGGCACTCAAGAGACCCAGTACTTC. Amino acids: CASSVDSAGGTQETQYF.